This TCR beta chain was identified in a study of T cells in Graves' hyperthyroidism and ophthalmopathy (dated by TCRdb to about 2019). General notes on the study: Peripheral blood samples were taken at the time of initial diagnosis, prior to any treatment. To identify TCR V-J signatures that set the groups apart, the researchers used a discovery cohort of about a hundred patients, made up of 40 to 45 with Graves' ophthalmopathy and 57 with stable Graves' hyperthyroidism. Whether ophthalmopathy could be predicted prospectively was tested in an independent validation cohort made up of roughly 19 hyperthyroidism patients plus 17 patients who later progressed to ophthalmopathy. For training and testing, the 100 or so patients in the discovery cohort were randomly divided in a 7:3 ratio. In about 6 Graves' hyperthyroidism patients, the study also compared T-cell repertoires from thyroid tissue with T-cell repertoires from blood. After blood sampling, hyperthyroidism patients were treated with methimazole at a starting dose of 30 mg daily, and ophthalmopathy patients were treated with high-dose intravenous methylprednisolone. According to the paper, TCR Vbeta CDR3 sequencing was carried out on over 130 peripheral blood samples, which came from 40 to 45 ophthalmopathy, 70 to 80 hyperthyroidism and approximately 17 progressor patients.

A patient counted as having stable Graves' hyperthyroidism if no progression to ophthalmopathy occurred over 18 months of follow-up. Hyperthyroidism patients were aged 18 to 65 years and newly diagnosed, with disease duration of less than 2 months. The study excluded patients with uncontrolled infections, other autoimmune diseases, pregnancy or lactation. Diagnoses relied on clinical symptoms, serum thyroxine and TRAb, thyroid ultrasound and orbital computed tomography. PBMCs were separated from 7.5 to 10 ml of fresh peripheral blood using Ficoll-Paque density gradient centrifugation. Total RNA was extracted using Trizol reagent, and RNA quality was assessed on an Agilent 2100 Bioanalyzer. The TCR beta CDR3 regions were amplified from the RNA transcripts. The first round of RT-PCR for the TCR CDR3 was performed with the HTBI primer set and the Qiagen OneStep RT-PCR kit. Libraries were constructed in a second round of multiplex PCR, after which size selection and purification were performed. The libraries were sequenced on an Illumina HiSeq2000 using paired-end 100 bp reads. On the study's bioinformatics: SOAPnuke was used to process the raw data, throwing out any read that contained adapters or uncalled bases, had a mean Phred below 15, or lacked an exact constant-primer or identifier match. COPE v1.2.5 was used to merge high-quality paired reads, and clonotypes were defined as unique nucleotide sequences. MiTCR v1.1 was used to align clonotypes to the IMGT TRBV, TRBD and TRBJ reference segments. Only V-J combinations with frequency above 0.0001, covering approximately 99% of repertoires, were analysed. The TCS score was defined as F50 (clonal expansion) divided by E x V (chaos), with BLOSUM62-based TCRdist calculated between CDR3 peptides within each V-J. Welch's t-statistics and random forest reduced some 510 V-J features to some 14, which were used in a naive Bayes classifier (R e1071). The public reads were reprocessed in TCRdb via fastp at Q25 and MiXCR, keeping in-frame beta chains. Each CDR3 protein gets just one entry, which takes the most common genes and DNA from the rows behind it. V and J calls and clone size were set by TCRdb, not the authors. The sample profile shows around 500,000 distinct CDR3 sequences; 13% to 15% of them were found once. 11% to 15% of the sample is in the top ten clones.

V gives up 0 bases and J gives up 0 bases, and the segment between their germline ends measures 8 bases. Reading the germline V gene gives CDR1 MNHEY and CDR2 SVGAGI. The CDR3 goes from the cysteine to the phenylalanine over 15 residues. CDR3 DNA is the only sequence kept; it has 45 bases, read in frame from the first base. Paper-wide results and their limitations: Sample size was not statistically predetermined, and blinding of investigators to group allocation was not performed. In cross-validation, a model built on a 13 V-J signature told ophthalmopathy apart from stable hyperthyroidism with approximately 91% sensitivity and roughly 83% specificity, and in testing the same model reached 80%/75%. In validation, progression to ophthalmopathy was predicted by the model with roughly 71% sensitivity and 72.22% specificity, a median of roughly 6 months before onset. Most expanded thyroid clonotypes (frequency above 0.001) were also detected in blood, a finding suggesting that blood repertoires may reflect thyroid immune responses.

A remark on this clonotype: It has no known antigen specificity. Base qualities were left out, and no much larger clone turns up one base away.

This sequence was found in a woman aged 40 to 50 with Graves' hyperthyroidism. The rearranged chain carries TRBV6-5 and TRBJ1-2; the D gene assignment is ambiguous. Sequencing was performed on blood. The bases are TGTGCCAGCAGTTACTCGATCCAAACTAACTATGGCTACACCTTC. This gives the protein CASSYSIQTNYGYTF.